This TCR beta chain was sequenced in a study of blood T cell repertoires in COVID-19 (dated by TCRdb to the early 2020s). Background on the whole study: Collaborator samples came from the United States, Italy and Spain and covered acute and convalescent phases of COVID-19. A freely available public database, intended as a resource for researchers studying the immune response to SARS-CoV-2, is where the repertoires were released. The dataset comprised deeply sampled blood TCRbeta repertoires from subjects exposed to, actively infected with, or recovered from COVID-19. Nearly every sample came with metadata listing a de-identified subject ID, COVID-19 status, age in years and sex. The material from the prospective study consisted of cDNA or gDNA derived from T cells, B-cell-depleted T cells, or PBMCs. The samples were drawn from the first 160 participants of the ongoing ImmuneRACE study and from 950 to 1,500 subjects provided by 6 global collaborators. HLA class I and class II types, where available, came from metadata supplied by the sample provider rather than from assay-based typing. Broad study findings and their caveats: Clinical and demographic metadata were provided uncurated, with the amount varying by source and participant.

TCRbeta CDR3 regions were amplified from genomic DNA using the immunoSEQ Assay, a bias-controlled multiplex PCR. The authors' pipeline ran thus. The number of nucleated cells in each sample was estimated by amplification of reference gene primers within the assay. Sequence reads were collapsed and filtered to measure the absolute abundance of every unique TCRbeta CDR3 rearrangement. Productive Simpson clonality was computed per sample as the square root of Simpson's diversity index over productive rearrangements. TCRdb obtained this table from immuneACCESS and retained in-frame rearrangements with V and J assigned. These tables miss some clones; where compared with another copy, unresolved V genes account for less than half of the shortfall, and the remainder is unexplained. V, J and clone size are those of that table, while D and trimming were read from the DNA. For this sample there are a few hundred thousand clones; 80% to 90% appear just once. Jointly, the top ten make up under 1.5% of the sample.

Samples from volunteer blood donors who had recovered from COVID-19 were contributed by a second Seattle source. Whole blood was collected in K2EDTA tubes by collaborating institutions according to the institutions' own protocols. For TCRbeta analysis, collaborators shipped samples as frozen whole blood, isolated PBMCs, or DNA extracted from either of those sample types. Trimming removed 7 bases from V and 14 bases from J; the gene matches leave 14 bases unexplained. The CDR3 runs 14 amino acids, cysteine and phenylalanine included. CDR3 DNA is the only sequence kept; it has 42 bases, read in frame from the first base. The germline V gene gives CDR1 as SNHLY and CDR2 as FYNNEI. For this clone: Its antigen has not been determined. No quality values exist for individual bases; no much larger clone is one base distant.

The specimen sequenced was peripheral blood. The chain is assembled from TRBV2 and TRBJ1-6, and 7 junctional nucleotides match TRBD1. This clonotype originated in a woman in her 40s who had recovered from COVID-19. The nucleotide sequence reads TGTGCCAGCACATACAGGGGTCTGGTAGGGTCCCTCCACTTT. Its amino acids are CASTYRGLVGSLHF.